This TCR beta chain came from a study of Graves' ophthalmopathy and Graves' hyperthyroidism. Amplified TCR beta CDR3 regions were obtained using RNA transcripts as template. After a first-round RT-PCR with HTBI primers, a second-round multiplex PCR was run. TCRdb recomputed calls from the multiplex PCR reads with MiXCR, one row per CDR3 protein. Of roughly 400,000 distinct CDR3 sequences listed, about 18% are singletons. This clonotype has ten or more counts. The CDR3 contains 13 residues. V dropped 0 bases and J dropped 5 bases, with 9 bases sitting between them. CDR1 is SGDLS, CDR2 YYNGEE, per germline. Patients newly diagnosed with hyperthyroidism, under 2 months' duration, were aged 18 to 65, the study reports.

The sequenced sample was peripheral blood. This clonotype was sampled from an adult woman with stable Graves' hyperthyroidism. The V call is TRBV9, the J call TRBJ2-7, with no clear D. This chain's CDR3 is CASSVDLANEQYF. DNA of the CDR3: TGTGCCAGCAGCGTAGATTTGGCTAACGAGCAGTACTTC.